The 3 T cell receptor beta chains presented below share a single source sample, sequenced in a study of OX40 agonist ivuxolimab in advanced cancers. Method: immunoSEQ multiplex PCR; TCRdb's copy keeps in-frame clones and lacks some. This table holds roughly 76,000 clones, 88% found once. The sample in question was CD4+ or CD8+ T cells sorted from blood, obtained in a trial of the OX40 agonist ivuxolimab. The source is an adult with an advanced solid tumor such as melanoma, head and neck, liver or kidney cancer.

This clone was recorded once. The J gene is TRBJ2-3, the V gene TRBV5-1; 10 nucleotides match TRBD1. Germline CDR1 is SGHRS and CDR2 is YFSETQ. The CDR3 is 16 amino acids. V shed 4 bases and J 3 bases; nucleotides not matched to a gene: 8. The CDR3 spells CASSLGAGQGTDTQYF. The CDR3 DNA reads TGCGCCAGCAGCCTGGGGGCGGGACAGGGGACAGATACGCAGTATTTT.

The chain is built from TRBV11-3 and TRBJ2-6, with a possible D match to TRBD1 (5 bases). Germline values: CDR1 SGHNT, CDR2 YENEEA. The germline V and J ends were trimmed by 2 bases and 2 bases, with 7 bases remaining between them. The CDR3 length is 15 residues. CDR3 nucleotide sequence: TGTGCCAGCAGCTTATCAGGGACTGGGGCCAACGTCCTGACTTTC. Translated: CASSLSGTGANVLTF.

The chain joins TRBV5-1 to TRBJ2-5, with 10 nucleotides matching TRBD1. CDR3 size: 16 residues. CDR1 SGHRS and CDR2 YFSETQ come from the germline V gene. Unmatched junction bases numbered 4, after V lost 0 bases and J lost 2 bases. The CDR3 loop is CASSLAAGQGQETQYF. Here the CDR3 DNA reads TGCGCCAGCAGCTTGGCCGCGGGACAGGGGCAAGAGACCCAGTACTTC.